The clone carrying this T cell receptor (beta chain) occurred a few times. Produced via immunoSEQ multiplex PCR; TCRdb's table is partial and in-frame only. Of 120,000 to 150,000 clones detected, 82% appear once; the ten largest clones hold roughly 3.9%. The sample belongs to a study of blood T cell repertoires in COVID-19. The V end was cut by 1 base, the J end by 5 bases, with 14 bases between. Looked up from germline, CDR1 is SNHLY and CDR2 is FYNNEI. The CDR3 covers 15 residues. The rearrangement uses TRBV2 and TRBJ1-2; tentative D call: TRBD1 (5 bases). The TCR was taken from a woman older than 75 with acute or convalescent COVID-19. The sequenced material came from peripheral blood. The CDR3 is CASSEDPRTSYGYTF. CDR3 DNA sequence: TGTGCCAGCAGTGAAGACCCCCGGACATCATATGGCTACACCTTC. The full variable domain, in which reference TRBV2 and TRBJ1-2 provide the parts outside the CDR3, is EPEVTQTPSHQVTQMGQEVILRCVPISNHLYFYWYRQILGQKVEFLVSFYNNEISEKSEIFDDQFSVERPDGSNFTLKIRSTKLEDSAMYFCASSEDPRTSYGYTFGSGTRLTVV.